One T cell receptor beta chain is described in this entry. The V gene lost 5 bases and the J gene lost 8 bases, with 9 bases spanning the gap. The CDR3 is made up of 11 amino acids. Germline lookup yields CDR1 SEHNR and CDR2 FQNEAQ (reference sequence). Generated by immunoSEQ multiplex PCR, the TCRdb table keeps only in-frame clones and is missing some. The table includes 100,000 to 120,000 clones, approximately 89% detected once. The data were taken from a study of blood T cell repertoires in COVID-19. The clonotype was recovered from a woman aged 60-70 years with COVID-19, enrolled during active disease. The rearrangement uses TRBV7-9 and TRBJ1-1; possibly TRBD1 for D (6 bases). The specimen sequenced was peripheral blood. CDR3 sequence reads: CASSVTGEAFF. CDR3 DNA: TGTGCCAGCAGCGTAACAGGGGAAGCTTTCTTT.